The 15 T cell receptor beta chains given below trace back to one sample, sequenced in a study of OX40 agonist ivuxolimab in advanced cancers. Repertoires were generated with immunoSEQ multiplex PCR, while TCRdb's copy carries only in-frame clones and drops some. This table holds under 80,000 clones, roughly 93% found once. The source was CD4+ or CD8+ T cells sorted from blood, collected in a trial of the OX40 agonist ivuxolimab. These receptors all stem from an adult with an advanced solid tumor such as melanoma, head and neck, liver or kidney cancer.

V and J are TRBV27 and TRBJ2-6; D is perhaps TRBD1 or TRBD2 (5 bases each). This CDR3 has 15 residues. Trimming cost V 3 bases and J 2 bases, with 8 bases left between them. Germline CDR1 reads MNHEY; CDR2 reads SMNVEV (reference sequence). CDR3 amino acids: CASSFRGAGANVLTF. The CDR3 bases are TGTGCCAGCAGTTTCAGAGGGGCTGGGGCCAACGTCCTGACTTTC.

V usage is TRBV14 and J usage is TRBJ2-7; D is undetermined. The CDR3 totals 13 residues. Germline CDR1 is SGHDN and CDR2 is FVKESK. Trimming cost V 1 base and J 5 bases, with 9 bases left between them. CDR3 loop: CASSQAPAHEQYF. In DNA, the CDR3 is TGTGCCAGCAGCCAAGCCCCGGCCCACGAGCAGTACTTC. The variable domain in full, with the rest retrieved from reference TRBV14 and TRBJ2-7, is EAGVTQFPSHSVIEKGQTVTLRCDPISGHDNLYWYRRVMGKEIKFLLHFVKESKQDESGMPNNRFLAERTGGTYSTLKVQPAELEDSGVYFCASSQAPAHEQYFGPGTRLTVT.

The CDR3 DNA reads TGTGCCAGCAGCTCCAAGTGGGACAGCTACCCAACTAATGAAAAACTGTTTTTT. Residues: CASSSKWDSYPTNEKLFF. The rearrangement joins TRBV9 to TRBJ1-4; 7 nucleotides line up with TRBD1. This CDR3 is built from 18 residues. V shed 4 bases, J shed 0 bases, and the junction held 12 bases outside the gene matches. Germline CDR1 reads SGDLS; CDR2 reads YYNGEE.

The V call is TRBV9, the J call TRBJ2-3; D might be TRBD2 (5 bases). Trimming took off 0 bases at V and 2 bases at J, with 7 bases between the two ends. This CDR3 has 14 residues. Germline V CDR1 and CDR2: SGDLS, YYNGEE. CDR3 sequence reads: CASSVVGDTDTQYF. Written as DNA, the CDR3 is TGTGCCAGCAGCGTAGTCGGGGACACAGATACGCAGTATTTT.

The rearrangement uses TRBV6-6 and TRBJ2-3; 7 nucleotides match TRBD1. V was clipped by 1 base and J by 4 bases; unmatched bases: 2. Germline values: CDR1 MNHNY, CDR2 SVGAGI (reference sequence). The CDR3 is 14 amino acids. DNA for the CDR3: TGTGCCAGCAGTTACTACAGGGGAGCAGATACGCAGTATTTT. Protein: CASSYYRGADTQYF.

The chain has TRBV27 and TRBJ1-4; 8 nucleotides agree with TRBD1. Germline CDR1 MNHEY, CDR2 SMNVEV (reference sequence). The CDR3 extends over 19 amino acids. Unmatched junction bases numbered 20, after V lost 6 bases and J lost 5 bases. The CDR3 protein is CASRVYGYRDRSNNEKLFF. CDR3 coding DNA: TGTGCCAGCAGAGTTTACGGCTACCGGGACAGGAGTAACAATGAAAAACTGTTTTTT.

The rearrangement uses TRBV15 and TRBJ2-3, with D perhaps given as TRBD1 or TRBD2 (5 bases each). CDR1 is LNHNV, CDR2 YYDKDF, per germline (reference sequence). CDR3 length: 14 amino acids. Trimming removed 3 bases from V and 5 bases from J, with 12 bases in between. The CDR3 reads CATSSRDGEDTQYF. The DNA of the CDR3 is TGTGCCACCAGCAGCCGGGACGGGGAAGATACGCAGTATTTT.

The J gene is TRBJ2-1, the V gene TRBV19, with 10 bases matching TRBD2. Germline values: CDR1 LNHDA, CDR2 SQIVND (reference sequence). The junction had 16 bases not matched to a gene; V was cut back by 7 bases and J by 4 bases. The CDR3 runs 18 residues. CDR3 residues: CASTKRQILAGEYNEQFF. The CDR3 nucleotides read TGTGCCAGTACCAAGCGACAGATCCTAGCGGGAGAGTACAATGAGCAGTTCTTC.

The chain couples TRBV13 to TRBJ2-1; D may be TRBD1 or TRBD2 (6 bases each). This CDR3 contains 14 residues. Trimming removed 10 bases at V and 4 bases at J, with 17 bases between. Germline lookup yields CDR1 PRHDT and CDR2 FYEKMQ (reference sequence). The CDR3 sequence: CATSRDTTYNEQFF. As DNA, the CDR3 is TGTGCCACCTCGCGGGACACCACTTACAATGAGCAGTTCTTC.

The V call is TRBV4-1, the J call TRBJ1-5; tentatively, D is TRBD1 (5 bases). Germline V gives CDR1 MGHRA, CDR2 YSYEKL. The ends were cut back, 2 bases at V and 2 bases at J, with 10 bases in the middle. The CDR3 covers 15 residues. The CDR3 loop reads CASSQWLGGNQPQHF. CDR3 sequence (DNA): TGCGCCAGCAGCCAATGGTTAGGGGGCAATCAGCCCCAGCATTTT.

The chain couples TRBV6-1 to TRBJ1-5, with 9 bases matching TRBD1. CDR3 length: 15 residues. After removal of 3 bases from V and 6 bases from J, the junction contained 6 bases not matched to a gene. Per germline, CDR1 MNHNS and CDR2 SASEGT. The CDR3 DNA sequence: TGTGCCAGCAGTGATCTCGGGACAGGGAGTCAGCCCCAGCATTTT. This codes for CASSDLGTGSQPQHF.

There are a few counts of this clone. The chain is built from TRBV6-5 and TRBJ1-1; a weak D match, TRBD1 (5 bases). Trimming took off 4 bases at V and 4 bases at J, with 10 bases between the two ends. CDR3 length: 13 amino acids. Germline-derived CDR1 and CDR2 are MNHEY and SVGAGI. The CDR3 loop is CASSLYQGTEAFF. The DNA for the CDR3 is TGTGCCAGCAGTTTGTACCAGGGCACTGAAGCTTTCTTT.

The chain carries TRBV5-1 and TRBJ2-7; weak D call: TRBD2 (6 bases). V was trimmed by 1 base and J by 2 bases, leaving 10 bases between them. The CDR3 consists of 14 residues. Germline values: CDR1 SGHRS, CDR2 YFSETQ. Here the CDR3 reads CASSLIRGTYEQYF. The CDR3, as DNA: TGCGCCAGCAGCTTGATCCGGGGGACCTACGAGCAGTACTTC.

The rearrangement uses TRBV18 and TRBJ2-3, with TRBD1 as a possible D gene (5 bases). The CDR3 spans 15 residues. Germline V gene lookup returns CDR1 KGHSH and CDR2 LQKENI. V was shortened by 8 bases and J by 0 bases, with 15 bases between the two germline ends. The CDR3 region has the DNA TGTGCCAGCCCTGACGCCAGGGCTAGCACAGATACGCAGTATTTT. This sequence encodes CASPDARASTDTQYF. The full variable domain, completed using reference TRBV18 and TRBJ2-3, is NAGVMQNPRHLVRRRGQEARLRCSPMKGHSHVYWYRQLPEEGLKFMVYLQKENIIDESGMPKERFSAEFPKEGPSILRIQQVVRGDSAAYFCASPDARASTDTQYFGPGTRLTVL.

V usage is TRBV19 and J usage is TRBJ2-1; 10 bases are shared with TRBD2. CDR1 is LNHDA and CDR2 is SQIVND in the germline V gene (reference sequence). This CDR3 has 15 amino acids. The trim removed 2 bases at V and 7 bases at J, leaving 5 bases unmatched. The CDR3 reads CASSISGGARNEQFF. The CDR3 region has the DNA TGTGCCAGTAGTATAAGCGGGGGGGCAAGGAATGAGCAGTTCTTC. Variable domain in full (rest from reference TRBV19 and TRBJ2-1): DGGITQSPKYLFRKEGQNVTLSCEQNLNHDAMYWYRQDPGQGLRLIYYSQIVNDFQKGDIAEGYSVSREKKESFPLTVTSAQKNPTAFYLCASSISGGARNEQFFGPGTRLTVL.